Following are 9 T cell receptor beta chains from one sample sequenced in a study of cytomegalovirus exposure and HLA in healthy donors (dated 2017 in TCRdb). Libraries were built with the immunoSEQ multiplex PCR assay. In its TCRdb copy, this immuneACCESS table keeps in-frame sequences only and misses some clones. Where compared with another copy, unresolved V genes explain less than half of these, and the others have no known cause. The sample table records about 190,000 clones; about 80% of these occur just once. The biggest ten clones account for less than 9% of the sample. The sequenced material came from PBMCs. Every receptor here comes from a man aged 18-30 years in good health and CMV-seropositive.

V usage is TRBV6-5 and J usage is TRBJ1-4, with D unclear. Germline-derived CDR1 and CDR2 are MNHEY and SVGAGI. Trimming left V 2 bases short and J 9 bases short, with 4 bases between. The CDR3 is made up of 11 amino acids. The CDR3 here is CASSYSKKLFF. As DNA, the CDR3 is TGTGCCAGCAGTTACAGCAAAAAACTGTTTTTT.

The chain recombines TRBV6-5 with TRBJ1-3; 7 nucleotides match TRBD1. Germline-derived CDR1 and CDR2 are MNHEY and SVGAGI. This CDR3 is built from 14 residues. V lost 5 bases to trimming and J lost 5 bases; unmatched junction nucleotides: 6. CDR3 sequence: CASSPGTARNTIYF. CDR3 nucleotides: TGTGCCAGCAGTCCAGGGACAGCCCGAAACACCATATATTTT.

DNA for the CDR3: TGTGCCAGCAGTTTCAAGGCCGGGTACGGGGAGCTGTTTTTT. Amino acid sequence: CASSFKAGYGELFF. The chain links TRBV27 to TRBJ2-2, with D hard to call. Germline values: CDR1 MNHEY, CDR2 SMNVEV (reference sequence). This CDR3 region has 14 residues. The V end was cut by 3 bases, the J end by 7 bases, with 12 bases between.

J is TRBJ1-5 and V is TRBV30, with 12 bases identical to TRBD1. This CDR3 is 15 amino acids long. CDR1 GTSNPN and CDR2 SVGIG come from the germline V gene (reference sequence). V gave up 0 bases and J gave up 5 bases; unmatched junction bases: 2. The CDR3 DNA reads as TGTGCCTGGAGTGTTGGGGACAGGGGGCATCAGCCCCAGCATTTT. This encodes CAWSVGDRGHQPQHF.

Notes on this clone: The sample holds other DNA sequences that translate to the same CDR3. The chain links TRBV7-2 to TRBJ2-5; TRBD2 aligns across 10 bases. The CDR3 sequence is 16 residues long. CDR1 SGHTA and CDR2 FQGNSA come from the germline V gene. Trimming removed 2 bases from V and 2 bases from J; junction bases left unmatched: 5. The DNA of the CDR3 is TGTGCCAGCAGCTTACGACTAGCGGGCAGACAAGAGACCCAGTACTTC. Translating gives CASSLRLAGRQETQYF.

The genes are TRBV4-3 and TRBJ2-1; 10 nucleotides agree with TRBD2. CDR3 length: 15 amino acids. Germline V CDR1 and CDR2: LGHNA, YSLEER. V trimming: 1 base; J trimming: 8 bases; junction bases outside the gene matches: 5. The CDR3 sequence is CASSQAASGSDEQFF. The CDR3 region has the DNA TGCGCCAGCAGCCAAGCGGCTAGCGGGAGCGATGAGCAGTTCTTC.

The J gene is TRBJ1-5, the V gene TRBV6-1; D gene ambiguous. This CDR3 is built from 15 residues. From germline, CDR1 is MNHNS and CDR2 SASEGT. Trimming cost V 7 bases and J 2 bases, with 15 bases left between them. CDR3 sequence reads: CASKNLGERNQPQHF. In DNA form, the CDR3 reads TGTGCCAGCAAAAACCTTGGGGAGCGCAATCAGCCCCAGCATTTT.

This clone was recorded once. In DNA, the CDR3 is TGTGCCAGCAGTGACCGCTTCGGACAGGCTGAAGCTTTCTTT. Translation gives CASSDRFGQAEAFF. The chain employs TRBV25-1 and TRBJ1-1; 7 bases align to TRBD1. Germline V gene lookup returns CDR1 MGHDK and CDR2 SYGVNS. The CDR3 runs to 14 residues. Unmatched junction bases numbered 7, after V lost 3 bases and J lost 6 bases. The full variable domain, in which reference TRBV25-1 and TRBJ1-1 provide the parts outside the CDR3, is EADIYQTPRYLVIGTGKKITLECSQTMGHDKMYWYQQDPGMELHLIHYSYGVNSTEKGDLSSESTVSRIRTEHFPLTLESARPSHTSQYLCASSDRFGQAEAFFGQGTRLTVV.

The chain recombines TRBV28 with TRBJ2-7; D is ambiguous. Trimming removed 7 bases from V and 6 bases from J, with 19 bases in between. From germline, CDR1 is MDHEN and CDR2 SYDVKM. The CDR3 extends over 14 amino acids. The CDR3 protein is CASNPGDRLFEQYF. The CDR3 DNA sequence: TGTGCCAGCAACCCAGGTGATAGGTTGTTCGAGCAGTACTTC.